These 22 T cell receptor beta chains share one sample of origin, sequenced in a study of CD8 T cells in ankylosing spondylitis. Study-wide results and caveats: Fewer than 10 highly homologous variants made up a TCR beta motif that seemed to typify ankylosing spondylitis blood.

One entry per CDR3 protein, called by TCRdb with MiXCR from the 5' RACE reads. The sample includes more than 300,000 distinct CDR3 sequences, roughly 8% seen only once; the top ten take about 14%. These receptors lack a known antigen. Sequenced sample: blood, either unsorted or a sorted T cell fraction (not recorded which). These receptors all stem from a male donor with ankylosing spondylitis.

This clonotype appeared a few times. The chain combines TRBV20-1 with TRBJ1-6; possibly TRBD1 for D (5 bases). The CDR3 extends over 13 amino acids. Per the germline V gene, CDR1 is DFQATT and CDR2 is SNEGSKA (reference sequence). The V end lost 6 bases, the J end lost 7 bases, and 13 bases lay between the germline ends. The CDR3 sequence is CSAIMGGNSPLHF. The CDR3 coding sequence is TGCAGTGCGATTATGGGGGGGAATTCACCCCTCCACTTT.

This clonotype has just a few counts. V and J are TRBV19 and TRBJ2-7, with TRBD2 matching over 12 bases. In germline, CDR1 is LNHDA, CDR2 SQIVND (reference sequence). Trimming cost V 4 bases and J 4 bases; bases outside gene matches: 5. CDR3 length equals 15 residues. CDR3 residues: CASSKGLAGIYEQYF. The CDR3, as DNA: TGTGCCAGTAGTAAAGGACTAGCGGGGATTTACGAGCAGTACTTC.

In its sample, this clonotype was seen many times. The chain combines TRBV7-8 with TRBJ2-5; 7 bases line up with TRBD2. The V segment lost 2 bases and the J segment 4 bases; nucleotides outside the gene matches: 4. This CDR3 has 14 residues. Germline V CDR1 and CDR2: SGHVS, FQNEAQ. CDR3 coding DNA: TGTGCCAGCAGCTTAACCTTAGCGGGAGAGACCCAGTACTTC. Its translation is CASSLTLAGETQYF.

There are a few counts of this clonotype. The chain combines TRBV12-3 or TRBV12-4 with TRBJ1-5; TRBD1 aligns across 11 bases. The V and J ends lost 6 bases and 4 bases, in that order; junction bases with no gene match: 5. The CDR3 has 15 amino acids. This CDR3 reads CASSPGQGGNQPQHF. CDR3 nucleotides: TGTGCCAGCAGCCCGGGACAGGGGGGGAATCAGCCCCAGCATTTT.

The V call is TRBV21-1, the J call TRBJ2-7; TRBD2 is taken as the D call from the table, unchecked against the DNA. TRBV21-1 is noted as a pseudogene. The CDR3 totals 14 residues. The DNA of the CDR3 is TGTGCCAGCAGTCCCAAGGCCCTCTCCTACGAGCAGTACTTC. Protein sequence: CASSPKALSYEQYF.

The chain recombines TRBV5-1 with TRBJ2-7; tentatively, D is TRBD1 (6 bases). V lost 3 bases, J lost 0 bases, and 13 bases lay in between. The CDR3 covers 15 residues. The germline gives CDR1 SGHRS, CDR2 YFSETQ. In DNA form, the CDR3 reads TGCGCCAGCAGCTGGACCGACAGGAACTCCTACGAGCAGTACTTC. It is translated as CASSWTDRNSYEQYF.

The table lists this clonotype with many counts. V and J are TRBV19 and TRBJ2-2; 9 bases line up with TRBD1. There are 13 residues in the CDR3. From germline, CDR1 is LNHDA and CDR2 SQIVND (reference sequence). V lost 10 bases to trimming and J lost 4 bases; unmatched junction nucleotides: 4. Written as DNA, the CDR3 is TGTGCCATCCGACAGGGGGGCACCGGGGAGCTGTTTTTT. Its protein product is CAIRQGGTGELFF.

This clonotype was seen a handful of times. This rearrangement joins TRBV14 to TRBJ2-1; 9 bases map to TRBD1. CDR1 and CDR2 from the germline V gene are SGHDN and FVKESK. This CDR3 region has 16 residues. V shed 0 bases, J shed 6 bases, and the junction held 6 bases outside the gene matches. CDR3 DNA sequence: TGTGCCAGCAGCCAAGATTGGGGACAGGGCTCCAATGAGCAGTTCTTC. This codes for CASSQDWGQGSNEQFF.

This clonotype was picked up a small number of times. The chain combines TRBV20-1 with TRBJ1-1; possible D gene TRBD1, 6 bases. Germline V gives CDR1 DFQATT, CDR2 SNEGSKA (reference sequence). This CDR3 has 15 amino acids. V was trimmed by 5 bases and J by 0 bases, leaving 16 bases between them. CDR3 region: CSAQDSRSMNTEAFF. The CDR3 bases are TGCAGTGCTCAGGACAGTCGCTCCATGAACACTGAAGCTTTCTTT.

This clonotype has a handful of counts. The chain recombines TRBV12-3 or TRBV12-4 with TRBJ2-5; tentative D call: TRBD1 (5 bases). V lost 0 bases and J lost 2, with 7 bases in between. The CDR3 has 14 residues. The CDR3 nucleotides are TGTGCCAGCAGTTTAGCGGCAGGGCAAGAGACCCAGTACTTC. This translates into CASSLAAGQETQYF.

This clonotype was counted ten times or more. This chain joins TRBV29-1 and TRBJ1-1; unclear D gene. Germline values: CDR1 SQVTM, CDR2 ANQGSEA. CDR3 length: 13 amino acids. Trimming took off 7 bases at V and 4 bases at J, with 16 bases between the two ends. In DNA form, the CDR3 reads TGCAGCGCCCTGTTGGGGATTGCCACTGAAGCTTTCTTT. Translated, it gives CSALLGIATEAFF.

This clonotype came up many times. V usage is TRBV7-9 and J usage is TRBJ2-3; D gene uncertain. Matching the DNA end better, TRBJ2-5 makes the J call doubtful. The CDR3 spans 11 residues. Germline V gives CDR1 SEHNR, CDR2 FQNEAQ (reference sequence). CDR3 region: CASSLGGTQYF. The CDR3 bases are TGTGCCAGCAGCTTAGGAGGGACCCAGTACTTC.

This clonotype appeared a few times. The rearrangement uses TRBV7-2 and TRBJ1-6; TRBD1 agrees at 7 bases. V shed 4 bases, J shed 10 bases, and the junction held 7 bases outside the gene matches. CDR1 is SGHTA and CDR2 is FQGNSA in the germline V gene. The CDR3 consists of 14 residues. The CDR3: CASSSQGVASPLHF. CDR3 DNA sequence: TGTGCCAGCAGCTCTCAGGGGGTAGCGTCACCCCTCCACTTT.

V gene TRBV5-5 combines with J gene TRBJ2-6; D possibly uses TRBD1 or TRBD2 (5 bases each). Deletions cut 4 bases from V and 4 bases from J, with 12 bases between. The CDR3 loop spans 15 amino acids. Germline CDR1 is SGHKS and CDR2 is YYEKEE (reference sequence). CDR3 sequence reads: CASSPVGVGANVLTF. The DNA of the CDR3 is TGTGCCAGCAGCCCGGTGGGGGTCGGGGCCAACGTCCTGACTTTC.

This clonotype was picked up a small number of times. The chain employs TRBV6-6 and TRBJ2-7; 9 nucleotides match TRBD1. Germline V gene lookup returns CDR1 MNHNY and CDR2 SVGAGI (reference sequence). After removal of 8 bases from V and 3 bases from J, the junction contained 5 bases not matched to a gene. This CDR3 comprises 13 residues. The CDR3 region has the DNA TGTGCCAGCCGGCGGGACAGGGACTACGAGCAGTACTTC. Translating it yields CASRRDRDYEQYF.

V gene TRBV2 combines with J gene TRBJ2-7; TRBD1 matches 7 bases. The CDR3 length is 13 residues. V gave up 10 bases and J gave up 5 bases; unmatched junction bases: 11. Germline values: CDR1 SNHLY, CDR2 FYNNEI. CDR3: CATGQARLNEQYF. Written as DNA, the CDR3 is TGTGCCACCGGACAGGCCCGACTCAACGAGCAGTACTTC.

This clonotype showed up just a few times. The chain recombines TRBV7-9 with TRBJ2-5; 11 bases are a match to TRBD1. There are 14 residues in the CDR3. The germline gives CDR1 SEHNR, CDR2 FQNEAQ (reference sequence). V was clipped by 7 bases and J by 7 bases; unmatched bases: 8. CDR3 amino acids: CASTTPGTGGTQYF. In DNA form, the CDR3 reads TGTGCCAGCACCACCCCGGGGACAGGGGGGACCCAGTACTTC. Full variable domain (rest looked up from reference TRBV7-9 and TRBJ2-5): DTGVSQNPRHKITKRGQNVTFRCDPISEHNRLYWYRQTLGQGPEFLTYFQNEAQLEKSRLLSDRFSAERPKGSFSTLEIQRTEQGDSAMYLCASTTPGTGGTQYFGPGTRLLVL.

The chain uses TRBV3-1 and TRBJ2-1; tentative D call: TRBD1 (6 bases). Germline assignment: CDR1 LGHDT and CDR2 YNNKEL (reference sequence). V lost 4 bases, J lost 5 bases, and 18 bases lay in between. The CDR3 length is 16 residues. CDR3 nucleotide sequence: TGTGCCAGCAGCCGTGAACTTCGGGACACCCACAATGAGCAGTTCTTC. Its translation: CASSRELRDTHNEQFF.

A few counts support this clonotype. J is TRBJ2-1 and V is TRBV29-1; 10 positions agree with TRBD1. V lost 1 base and J lost 2; bases outside the gene matches: 8. CDR3 length equals 17 residues. The germline CDR1 and CDR2 sequences are SQVTM and ANQGSEA. CDR3 sequence: CSVEGDRGETAYNEQFF. Written as DNA, the CDR3 is TGCAGCGTTGAAGGGGACAGGGGTGAGACGGCCTACAATGAGCAGTTCTTC.

This clonotype turned up a few times. The DNA for the CDR3 is TGCAGTGCTAGGTGGTTTGAAGAGCAGTACTTC. It specifies CSARWFEEQYF. This chain connects TRBV20-1 to TRBJ2-7, with D unresolved. The length of the CDR3 is 11 residues. Germline V CDR1 and CDR2: DFQATT, SNEGSKA (reference sequence). V lost 3 bases and J 7 bases, leaving 10 bases between the germline ends.

The V gene is TRBV5-5, the J gene TRBJ2-5, with 11 bases matching TRBD2. V lost 3 bases and J lost 2; bases outside the gene matches: 9. Germline values: CDR1 SGHKS, CDR2 YYEKEE (reference sequence). The CDR3 has 17 amino acids. As DNA, the CDR3 is TGTGCCAGCAGCTCCCTGGGAACTAGCGGGGGACAAGAGACCCAGTACTTC. As protein: CASSSLGTSGGQETQYF. Using reference TRBV5-5 and TRBJ2-5 for the parts outside the CDR3, the full variable domain is DAGVTQSPTHLIKTRGQQVTLRCSPISGHKSVSWYQQVLGQGPQFIFQYYEKEERGRGNFPDRFSARQFPNYSSELNVNALLLGDSALYLCASSSLGTSGGQETQYFGPGTRLLVL.

This clonotype was detected a few times. J is TRBJ2-6 and V is TRBV29-1; D remains unclear. Germline CDR1 SQVTM, CDR2 ANQGSEA. The CDR3 contains 12 residues. V gave up 4 bases and J gave up 8 bases, with 9 bases separating them. The CDR3 protein is CSVALVTNVLTF. For the CDR3, the DNA is TGCAGCGTTGCTTTGGTTACCAACGTCCTGACTTTC.